These T cell receptor beta chains were read from a single sample in a study of cytotoxic CD8 clonotypes in ibrutinib-treated CLL. Sequenced by immunoSEQ multiplex PCR; TCRdb stores in-frame clones only, minus some. The table records around 92,000 clones, about 74% of them present only once. Sequences were derived from PBMCs, sampled after 24 months of ibrutinib treatment. These receptors came from a human donor with chronic lymphocytic leukemia. Both conserved end residues are part of each CDR3. Fields, in order: CDR3 DNA, CDR3 protein, D gene, clone size, V gene, J gene. The D gene is left open where the match is weak. Expanded clones get a size class; other rows say once, few or many, or leave the size out.

DNA: TGTGCCAGCAGCTTAGGCCCGGCTAGCTACAATGAGCAGTTCTTC
CDR3: CASSLGPASYNEQFF
D: .
size: .
V: TRBV5-4
J: TRBJ2-1

DNA: TGTGCCAGTAGTCCTCGACTAGCGGGAGGTGTCGACGAGCAGTACTTC
CDR3: CASSPRLAGGVDEQYF
D: TRBD2
size: .
V: TRBV19
J: TRBJ2-7

DNA: TGTGCCTGGAGTGTAGCGGGGGGACCCTACGAGCAGTACTTC
CDR3: CAWSVAGGPYEQYF
D: TRBD2
size: .
V: TRBV30
J: TRBJ2-7

DNA: TGCGCCAGCAGCTTGTTGGGTACAACCGGGGAGCTGTTTTTT
CDR3: CASSLLGTTGELFF
D: .
size: .
V: TRBV5-1
J: TRBJ2-2

DNA: TGCGCCAGCAGCTTGGGGTGGGGTGACGAGACCCAGTACTTC
CDR3: CASSLGWGDETQYF
D: .
size: few
V: TRBV5-1
J: TRBJ2-5

DNA: TGTGCCAGCAGTTTGCCCGGACAGGGAGGGAAAAAACTGTTTTTT
CDR3: CASSLPGQGGKKLFF
D: TRBD1
size: few
V: TRBV28
J: TRBJ1-4

DNA: TGCGCCAGCAGCTCTTCTCTCTCTGGGGCCAACGTCCTGACTTTC
CDR3: CASSSSLSGANVLTF
D: .
size: .
V: TRBV5-1
J: TRBJ2-6

DNA: TGTGCCAGCAGCTTAGGCAAGCCCTACGAGCAGTACTTC
CDR3: CASSLGKPYEQYF
D: .
size: once
V: TRBV11-3
J: TRBJ2-7

DNA: TGTGCCAGCAGCTTCGGACTAGCGGGGGTGGCCATCGAGCAGTTCTTC
CDR3: CASSFGLAGVAIEQFF
D: TRBD2
size: .
V: TRBV7-2
J: TRBJ2-1

DNA: TGTGCCAGTAGTACTAAACAGGGGGCCAAAGGCTACACCTTC
CDR3: CASSTKQGAKGYTF
D: TRBD1
size: .
V: TRBV19
J: TRBJ1-2

DNA: TGCGCCAGCAGCCACTTCGACGACAGGGACGAGCAGTACTTC
CDR3: CASSHFDDRDEQYF
D: TRBD1
size: .
V: TRBV5-1
J: TRBJ2-7

DNA: TGTGCCAGCTTTTTCCGTAATCAGCCCCAGCATTTT
CDR3: CASFFRNQPQHF
D: .
size: .
V: TRBV28
J: TRBJ1-5

DNA: TGTGCCAGCAGTTTATCTATTAGCGTTGGCACCGGGGAGCTGTTTTTT
CDR3: CASSLSISVGTGELFF
D: .
size: .
V: TRBV27
J: TRBJ2-2

DNA: TGTGCCAGCATTAAAGAGTTCCCCTATGGCTACACCTTC
CDR3: CASIKEFPYGYTF
D: .
size: .
V: TRBV2
J: TRBJ1-2

DNA: TGTGCCAGCAGTTTATGGGGACAGGGGTTCGGGGAGACCCAGTACTTC
CDR3: CASSLWGQGFGETQYF
D: TRBD1
size: .
V: TRBV27
J: TRBJ2-5

DNA: TGTGCCAGCAGCCCTGACAGGGGGCTGGTCTATGGCTACACCTTC
CDR3: CASSPDRGLVYGYTF
D: TRBD1
size: .
V: TRBV5-6
J: TRBJ1-2

DNA: TGTGCCAGCAGCTTAGCGGGTGACTCATTCGGGGAGCTGTTTTTT
CDR3: CASSLAGDSFGELFF
D: .
size: few
V: TRBV11-1
J: TRBJ2-2

DNA: TGTGCCAGCAGCAAGGGACAGGGACTCTACAATGAGCAGTTCTTC
CDR3: CASSKGQGLYNEQFF
D: TRBD1
size: few
V: TRBV7-9
J: TRBJ2-1

DNA: TGTGCCAGCAGTTTTGGCCCCACGAATACGCAGTATTTT
CDR3: CASSFGPTNTQYF
D: .
size: .
V: TRBV6-5
J: TRBJ2-3

DNA: TGTGCCAGCAGTGAAGCACAGGGGGCCCTCTATGGCTACACCTTC
CDR3: CASSEAQGALYGYTF
D: TRBD1
size: .
V: TRBV2
J: TRBJ1-2

DNA: TGTGCCAGCAGCTCCCAAAAAGACAGTGAAGCTTTCTTT
CDR3: CASSSQKDSEAFF
D: .
size: .
V: TRBV11-3
J: TRBJ1-1

DNA: TGCGCCAGCAGTGAGGGCTACCGGGCCTCAGGGGAGACCCAGTACTTC
CDR3: CASSEGYRASGETQYF
D: .
size: .
V: TRBV10-2
J: TRBJ2-5

DNA: TGTGCCAGCAGCTTAGTAAACGCGGGCACCGGGGAGCTGTTTTTT
CDR3: CASSLVNAGTGELFF
D: .
size: .
V: TRBV7-9
J: TRBJ2-2

DNA: TGTGCCAGCAGAAGCGGTGCAACTAATGAAAAACTGTTTTTT
CDR3: CASRSGATNEKLFF
D: .
size: .
V: TRBV6-5
J: TRBJ1-4